The 16 T cell receptor beta chains below were found in one sample sequenced in a study of T cells in Graves' hyperthyroidism and ophthalmopathy. Amplified regions were TCR beta CDR3 sequences from RNA transcripts. The TCR CDR3 was amplified in a first-round RT-PCR using the HTBI primer set. TCRdb processed the multiplex PCR reads anew with MiXCR; each CDR3 protein has one entry. This sample yields more than 650,000 distinct CDR3 sequences, of which 14% are seen a single time; about a tenth belongs to the top ten. Sequenced sample: blood. The receptors come from a woman aged 18-29 years with Graves' hyperthyroidism.

This clonotype was seen at least ten times. The chain uses TRBV12-3 or TRBV12-4 and TRBJ2-1; 9 nucleotides agree with TRBD1. The CDR3 runs 16 residues. V was clipped by 6 bases and J by 1 base; unmatched bases: 7. CDR3 protein: CASRLRTGASYNEQFF. CDR3 DNA: TGTGCCAGCAGACTAAGGACAGGGGCTTCCTACAATGAGCAGTTCTTC.

This clonotype occurred a few times. The chain recombines TRBV29-1 with TRBJ2-1; D gene uncertain. Germline V gives CDR1 SQVTM, CDR2 ANQGSEA. Deletions cut 0 bases from V and 3 bases from J, with 9 bases between. The CDR3 runs 14 residues. CDR3 DNA sequence: TGCAGCGTTGAAGATCTTGGGCGCTACAATGAGCAGTTCTTC. As protein: CSVEDLGRYNEQFF.

At least ten counts were recorded for this clonotype. This rearrangement joins TRBV7-9 to TRBJ2-4; D possibly corresponds to TRBD2 (5 bases). V lost 5 bases, J lost 3 bases, and 14 bases lay in between. The CDR3 length is 15 residues. Germline V gene sequence: CDR1 SEHNR, CDR2 FQNEAQ (reference sequence). As DNA, the CDR3 is TGTGCCAGCAGCCCCAGCCGGGATGGCAAAAACATTCAGTACTTC. Residues: CASSPSRDGKNIQYF.

At least ten counts were recorded for this clonotype. The V and J genes are TRBV7-9 and TRBJ2-3, with 11 bases aligning to TRBD2. This CDR3 comprises 15 residues. Unmatched junction bases numbered 6, after V lost 5 bases and J lost 5 bases. Germline V lookup: CDR1 SEHNR, CDR2 FQNEAQ (reference sequence). CDR3 DNA: TGTGCCAGCAGCCGGCTAGCGGGAGGACAAGATACGCAGTATTTT. It translates to CASSRLAGGQDTQYF.

The rearrangement links TRBV5-6 to TRBJ2-7; TRBD2 matches at 9 bases. The CDR3 has 16 residues. Germline lookup yields CDR1 SGHDT and CDR2 YYEEEE. V dropped 2 bases and J dropped 3; count of bases not matched to a gene: 9. In DNA, the CDR3 is TGTGCCAGCAGCTTTTATAGCGGGAGAAGGGGCTACGAGCAGTACTTC. This encodes CASSFYSGRRGYEQYF.

This clonotype appeared many times. The chain links TRBV6-1 to TRBJ1-2; 8 nucleotides align to TRBD1. In germline, CDR1 is MNHNS, CDR2 SASEGT. The CDR3 spans 16 residues. V lost 6 bases to trimming and J lost 0 bases; unmatched junction nucleotides: 9. CDR3 bases: TGTGCCAGCAGCCCTTTCGGGACAGGACCTAACTATGGCTACACCTTC. Protein: CASSPFGTGPNYGYTF.

This clonotype was recorded at least ten times. V and J are TRBV10-3 and TRBJ2-5, with TRBD1 as a possible D gene (5 bases). This CDR3 has 13 residues. V was shortened by 4 bases and J by 1 base, with 7 bases between the two germline ends. Germline V lookup: CDR1 ENHRY, CDR2 SYGVKD. CDR3 amino acids: CAISVTAQETQYF. In DNA, the CDR3 is TGTGCCATCAGTGTGACAGCCCAAGAGACCCAGTACTTC.

This clonotype was found a few times. This chain joins TRBV20-1 and TRBJ1-6, with D possibly matching TRBD1 (5 bases). V dropped 1 base and J dropped 7 bases, with 11 bases sitting between them. Germline-derived CDR1 and CDR2 are DFQATT and SNEGSKA (reference sequence). This CDR3 region has 14 residues. The CDR3 DNA follows: TGCAGTGCTAGAGTCGGGACCGCGAATTCACCCCTCCACTTT. Translated, it gives CSARVGTANSPLHF.

This clonotype was detected ten times or more. The gene calls are TRBV27 and TRBJ1-2, with D possibly TRBD1 on 5 matching bases. The V gene's germline CDR1 is MNHEY and CDR2 SMNVEV (reference sequence). This CDR3 is 14 amino acids long. The ends were cut back, 6 bases at V and 4 bases at J, with 15 bases in the middle. The CDR3 sequence: CASSRAGEAYGYTF. The CDR3 DNA reads TGTGCCAGCAGCCGCGCGGGGGAGGCCTATGGCTACACCTTC.

This clonotype appeared many times. The V and J genes are TRBV18 and TRBJ2-5; 7 nucleotides match TRBD2. Germline CDR1 is KGHSH and CDR2 is LQKENI. The CDR3 contains 14 residues. After removal of 5 bases from V and 3 bases from J, the junction contained 6 bases not matched to a gene. CDR3 nucleotide sequence: TGTGCCAGCTCAAGTACTAGCGAAGAAGAGACCCAGTACTTC. Translating gives CASSSTSEEETQYF.

As regards this clonotype: At one boundary the junction diverges from the germline segment, which might be a read error. The chain carries TRBV20-1 and TRBJ1-4; D gene ambiguous. The CDR3 consists of 16 residues. The germline V gene encodes CDR1 DFQATT and CDR2 SNEGSKA (reference sequence). CDR3 region: CSAGDLRTSTNEKLFF. The CDR3 DNA reads TGCAGTGCTGGAGATCTTAGGACGTCAACTAATGAAAAACTGTTTTTT.

CDR3: CASSQTGTGGREQFF. The CDR3 DNA reads TGTGCCAGCAGCCAAACCGGGACAGGGGGCCGGGAGCAGTTCTTC. This chain joins TRBV4-2 and TRBJ2-1; TRBD1 aligns across 12 bases. This CDR3 spans 15 amino acids. Unmatched junction bases numbered 6, after V lost 2 bases and J lost 10 bases. Looked up from germline, CDR1 is LGHNA and CDR2 is YNFKEQ.

This clonotype was recorded at least ten times. The rearrangement uses TRBV27 and TRBJ2-1; TRBD2 matches at 14 bases. Germline values: CDR1 MNHEY, CDR2 SMNVEV (reference sequence). The CDR3 spans 16 residues. With 6 bases clipped from V and 10 bases from J, the junction kept 11 bases outside the gene matches. CDR3 in amino acids: CASRNRLAGGPREQFF. CDR3 bases: TGTGCCAGCAGAAATCGACTAGCGGGAGGGCCAAGGGAGCAGTTCTTC.

The chain has TRBV5-1 and TRBJ2-2; D is unresolved. In germline, CDR1 is SGHRS, CDR2 YFSETQ. Trimming shortened V by 5 bases and J by 4 bases, and 12 bases separated the two germline ends. The CDR3 extends over 14 amino acids. The CDR3 nucleotides are TGCGCCAGCAGTTTTCAGGAGATCACCGGGGAGCTGTTTTTT. This codes for CASSFQEITGELFF. Together with reference TRBV5-1 and TRBJ2-2, the CDR3 gives the full variable domain: KAGVTQTPRYLIKTRGQQVTLSCSPISGHRSVSWYQQTPGQGLQFLFEYFSETQRNKGNFPGRFSGRQFSNSRSEMNVSTLELGDSALYLCASSFQEITGELFFGEGSRLTVL.

This clonotype was counted a few times. The chain couples TRBV7-9 to TRBJ2-1, with a tentative D call TRBD2 (6 bases). The V gene lost 6 bases and the J gene lost 6 bases, with 9 bases spanning the gap. Germline assignment: CDR1 SEHNR and CDR2 FQNEAQ (reference sequence). The CDR3 has 12 amino acids. CDR3 sequence reads: CASSRDSNEQFF. CDR3 nucleotides: TGTGCCAGCAGTAGGGACTCCAATGAGCAGTTCTTC. The variable domain in full, with the rest retrieved from reference TRBV7-9 and TRBJ2-1, is DTGVSQNPRHKITKRGQNVTFRCDPISEHNRLYWYRQTLGQGPEFLTYFQNEAQLEKSRLLSDRFSAERPKGSFSTLEIQRTEQGDSAMYLCASSRDSNEQFFGPGTRLTVL.

The chain links TRBV19 to TRBJ2-7; D not resolved. Germline V gene data show CDR1 as LNHDA and CDR2 as SQIVND (reference sequence). This CDR3 has 14 amino acids. V lost 4 bases, J lost 0 bases, and 10 bases lay in between. CDR3 sequence (DNA): TGTGCCAGTAGTAGCGCGGTGAGCTCCTACGAGCAGTACTTC. Protein product: CASSSAVSSYEQYF.